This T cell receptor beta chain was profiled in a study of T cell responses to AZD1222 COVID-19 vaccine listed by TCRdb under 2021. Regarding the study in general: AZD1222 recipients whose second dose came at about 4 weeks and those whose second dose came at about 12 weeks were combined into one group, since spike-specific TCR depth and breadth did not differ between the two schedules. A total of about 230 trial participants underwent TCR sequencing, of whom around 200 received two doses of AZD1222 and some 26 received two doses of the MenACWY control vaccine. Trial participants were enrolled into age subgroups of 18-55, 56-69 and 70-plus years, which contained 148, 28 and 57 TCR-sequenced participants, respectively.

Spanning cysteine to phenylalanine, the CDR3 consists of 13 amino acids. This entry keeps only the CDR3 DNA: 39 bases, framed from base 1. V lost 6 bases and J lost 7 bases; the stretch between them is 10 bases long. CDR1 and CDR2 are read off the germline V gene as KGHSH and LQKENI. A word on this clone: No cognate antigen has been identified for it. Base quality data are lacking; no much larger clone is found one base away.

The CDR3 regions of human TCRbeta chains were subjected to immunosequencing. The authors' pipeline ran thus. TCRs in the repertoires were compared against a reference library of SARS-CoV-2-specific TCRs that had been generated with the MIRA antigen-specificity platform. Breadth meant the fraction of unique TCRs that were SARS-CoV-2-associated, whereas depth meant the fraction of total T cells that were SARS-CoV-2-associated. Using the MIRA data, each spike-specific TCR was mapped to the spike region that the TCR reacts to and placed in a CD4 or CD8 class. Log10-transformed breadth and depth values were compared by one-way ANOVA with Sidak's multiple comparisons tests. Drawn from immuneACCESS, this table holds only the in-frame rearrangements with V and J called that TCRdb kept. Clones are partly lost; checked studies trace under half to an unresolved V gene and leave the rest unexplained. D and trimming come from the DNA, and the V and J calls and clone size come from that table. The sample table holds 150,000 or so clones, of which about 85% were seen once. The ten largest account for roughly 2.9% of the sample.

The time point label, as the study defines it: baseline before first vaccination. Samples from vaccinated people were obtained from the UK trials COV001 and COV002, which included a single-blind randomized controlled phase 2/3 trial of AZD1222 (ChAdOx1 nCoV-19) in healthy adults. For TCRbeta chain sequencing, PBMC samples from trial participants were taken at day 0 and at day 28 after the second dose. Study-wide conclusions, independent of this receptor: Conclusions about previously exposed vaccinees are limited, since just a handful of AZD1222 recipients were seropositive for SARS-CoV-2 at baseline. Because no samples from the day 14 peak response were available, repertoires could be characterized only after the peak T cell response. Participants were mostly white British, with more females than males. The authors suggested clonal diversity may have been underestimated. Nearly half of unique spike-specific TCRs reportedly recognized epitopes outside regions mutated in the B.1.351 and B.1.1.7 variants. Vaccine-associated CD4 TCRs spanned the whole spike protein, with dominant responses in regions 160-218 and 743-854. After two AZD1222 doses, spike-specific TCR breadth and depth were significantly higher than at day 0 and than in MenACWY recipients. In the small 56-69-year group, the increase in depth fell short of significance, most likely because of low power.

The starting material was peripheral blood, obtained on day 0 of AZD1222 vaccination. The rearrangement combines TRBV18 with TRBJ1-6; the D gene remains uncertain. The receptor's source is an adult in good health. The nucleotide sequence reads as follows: TGTGCCAGCTCCGGGCAGGTCAATTCACCCCTCCACTTT. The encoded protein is CASSGQVNSPLHF.